A selection of T cell receptor beta chains follows, all from one sample in a study of follicular helper T cells after annual influenza vaccination. Repertoires were generated with immunoSEQ multiplex PCR, while TCRdb's copy carries only in-frame clones and drops some. The sample carries some 800 clones, 72% recorded once. The specimen comprised CXCR5+ CD38+ circulating T follicular helper cells from blood, sampled 7 days after influenza vaccination. All receptors come from an adult who received the influenza vaccine. CDR3s leave out the opening cysteine and the closing phenylalanine or tryptophan.

TRBV5-1,TRBJ2-7,ASSLAPGQSYEQY
TRBV27,TRBJ1-6,ASKIAGTGVSPLH
TRBV19,TRBJ1-2,ASSPMGVNYGYT
TRBV4-2,TRBJ1-5,ASSQASSAGNQPQH
TRBV4-3,TRBJ1-2,ASSQEGRNYGYT
TRBV28,TRBJ1-1,ASSSGTGRWTEAF
TRBV6-6,TRBJ2-2,ASSYTGAGELF
TRBV6-1,TRBJ1-1,AGTGSRNTEAF
TRBV18,TRBJ1-1,ASSPDRGEMNTEAF
TRBV4-2,TRBJ1-5,ASSQEGRGYQPQH
TRBV19,TRBJ2-1,ASRAENEQF
TRBV7-6,TRBJ1-3,ASSLGPSSGNTIY
TRBV7-2,TRBJ2-3,ASSLAAGGPNTQY
TRBV4-3,TRBJ1-2,ASSQDWGRADYGYT
TRBV18,TRBJ1-2,ASSPGRGPGGYT
TRBV6-1,TRBJ2-7,ASSEIPGQGEQY
TRBV7-8,TRBJ1-1,ASSLAGTGNTEAF
TRBV16,TRBJ1-1,ASSQSLQNTEAF
TRBV6-1,TRBJ1-6,ASSQSWGSNSPLH
TRBV12-5,TRBJ2-7,ASGFGTEMGEQY
TRBV2,TRBJ1-2,ASSALGVGQYGYT
TRBV5-6,TRBJ1-1,ASSLYGEAF
TRBV7-6,TRBJ2-7,ASSLGSGGLGSEQY
TRBV19,TRBJ1-2,ASSLWATNYGYT
TRBV6-5,TRBJ1-1,ASKQGYPTEAF
TRBV6-5,TRBJ1-4,ASSYSVLEGEKLF
TRBV6-1,TRBJ1-1,ASSEAQGSHEAF
TRBV5-4,TRBJ1-1,ASSLDNSGGTEAF
TRBV6-6,TRBJ2-6,ASSDRVSGANVLT
TRBV29-1,TRBJ1-2,SVELQGGYGYT
TRBV2,TRBJ1-5,ASRATQGNNQPQH
TRBV7-9,TRBJ2-7,ASSPTSYEQY
TRBV5-4,TRBJ2-1,ASSLDQRTYNEQF
TRBV9,TRBJ2-3,ASSVEARPDTQY
TRBV6-1,TRBJ1-2,ASSEIPGEGGYT
TRBV11-2,TRBJ1-5,ASSPSARAPQH
TRBV29-1,TRBJ1-2,SVETSGYT
TRBV6-1,TRBJ1-4,ASSEGWGSFGKLF
TRBV25-1,TRBJ2-7,ASRDRVGSYEQY
TRBV5-8,TRBJ2-1,ASSLEAGGHHEQF